Shown below are 2 T cell receptor beta chains from a single sample sequenced in a study of T cells after yellow fever vaccination. TCRdb reanalysed the 5' RACE reads using MiXCR and keeps one entry per CDR3 protein. The top ten clones hold approximately 15% of a sample with nearly 350,000 distinct CDR3 sequences, approximately 8% of them seen once. The sample consisted of PBMCs, taken about 41 days after the first yellow fever vaccination. The receptors shown here come from a man younger than 35 who received the YFV17D yellow fever vaccine.

The gene calls are TRBV7-2 and TRBJ2-5; perhaps D is TRBD1 or TRBD2 (7 bases each). There are 16 residues in the CDR3. V dropped 5 bases and J dropped 7 bases, with 23 bases sitting between them. Germline CDR1 is SGHTA and CDR2 is FQGNSA. This CDR3 is CASSRLQQGRARTQYF. In nucleotides, the CDR3 is TGTGCCAGCAGCCGCCTTCAACAGGGGAGGGCTAGGACCCAGTACTTC.

This clonotype was found a few times. The chain's CDR3 is CSVTTGPSQPQHF. CDR3 nucleotide sequence: TGCAGCGTTACGACAGGGCCGAGTCAGCCCCAGCATTTT. The chain employs TRBV29-1 and TRBJ1-5; 7 positions agree with TRBD1. The CDR3 is made up of 13 amino acids. The J segment lost 6 bases and the V segment lost 5 bases, leaving 7 bases of the junction unmatched. Germline CDR1 is SQVTM and CDR2 is ANQGSEA.